This entry lists 2 T cell receptor beta chains sequenced from one sample in a study of blood T cell repertoires in COVID-19. The data were produced by immunoSEQ multiplex PCR, yet TCRdb's version contains in-frame clones alone and is incomplete. The sample lists over 110,000 clones, 79% occurring once. The specimen was peripheral blood. These receptors were taken from a man aged 55 to 69 with acute or convalescent COVID-19.

The chain combines TRBV30 with TRBJ2-2; D remains ambiguous. This CDR3 contains 16 residues. The V end lost 0 bases, the J end lost 2 bases, and 13 bases lay between the germline ends. Germline V CDR1 and CDR2: GTSNPN, SVGIG (reference sequence). The CDR3: CAWSVRLATNTGELFF. CDR3 coding DNA: TGTGCCTGGAGTGTACGTCTCGCCACAAACACCGGGGAGCTGTTTTTT.

As for this clone: Sequence at one end of the junction differs from germline and may be a read error. The J gene is TRBJ1-4, the V gene TRBV6-5; unclear D gene. The CDR3 length is 14 residues. Per the germline V gene, CDR1 is MNHEY and CDR2 is SVGAGI. CDR3 region: CASSYSLTKEKLFF. The CDR3 nucleotides are TGTGCCAGCAGTTACTCCCTAACTAAAGAAAAACTGTTTTTT.